This is a list of T cell receptor beta chains from one sample in a study of cytomegalovirus exposure and HLA in healthy donors. Assay used: immunoSEQ multiplex PCR; TCRdb lists only in-frame clones, some missing. The sample has roughly 200,000 clones; almost 85% are singletons. Sequencing was carried out using PBMCs. These receptors were taken from a woman aged 50 to 60 in good health and CMV-seronegative. The CDR3 runs from the conserved cysteine through the conserved F or W. A D gene is named only where the DNA matches it firmly. Some rows mark clone size as missing; the rest say once, few, many or name a class of expanded clone.

j_call v_call d_call clone_size cdr3_nt cdr3_aa
TRBJ2-5 TRBV15 . . TGTGCCACCAGCAGAGCCGGAGAGACCCAGTACTTC CATSRAGETQYF
TRBJ2-1 TRBV19 TRBD2 . TGTGCCAGTAGTCCTATAGAAGCGGGAGTAGGAGAGCAGTTCTTC CASSPIEAGVGEQFF
TRBJ2-5 TRBV5-4 . . TGTGCCAGCAGCTTGGAGGGGTACCAAGAGACCCAGTACTTC CASSLEGYQETQYF
TRBJ2-2 TRBV27 TRBD1 . TGTGCCAGCACCCTAGGGGGACAGGGGACCGGGGAGCTGTTTTTT CASTLGGQGTGELFF
TRBJ2-1 TRBV6-5 . . TGTGCCAGCAGTCAAGGACTGCGCTCCTACAATGAGCAGTTCTTC CASSQGLRSYNEQFF
TRBJ2-7 TRBV4-1 TRBD2 . TGCGCCAGCAGCGTACAGGGACTAGCGGGAGGACAGCAGTACTTC CASSVQGLAGGQQYF
TRBJ2-1 TRBV14 TRBD2 . TGTGCCAGCAGCCAGAGCAACTTCCTTTGGGGGACTAGCGGGGACAATGAGCAGTTCTTC CASSQSNFLWGTSGDNEQFF
TRBJ2-1 TRBV29-1 TRBD2 few TGCAGCGACCGGACTAGCGGATACAATGAGCAGTTCTTC CSDRTSGYNEQFF
TRBJ2-7 TRBV18 TRBD1 . TGTGCCAGCTCACCACGACAGGGGGCGGGCGAGGGGTACGAGCAGTACTTC CASSPRQGAGEGYEQYF
TRBJ2-7 TRBV5-5 . . TGTGCCAGCAGCTCACAGGGACCAGCCTACGAGCAGTACTTC CASSSQGPAYEQYF
TRBJ2-5 TRBV6-5 . . TGTGCCAGCAGTTACCTCCGGGGAAAGCAAGAGACCCAGTACTTC CASSYLRGKQETQYF
TRBJ2-7 TRBV27 TRBD1 . TGTGCCAGCAGCTCAACCGGGACAGGGGGCTTTATCGGCTACGAGCAGTACTTC CASSSTGTGGFIGYEQYF
TRBJ2-1 TRBV5-4 TRBD1 . TGTGCCAGCAGCTCCGGGACAGGGAAATTTTATGAGCAGTTCTTC CASSSGTGKFYEQFF
TRBJ2-3 TRBV7-9 . . TGTGCCAGCAGCTCTAGCGGCACAGATACGCAGTATTTT CASSSSGTDTQYF
TRBJ1-1 TRBV18 . . TGTGCCAGCTCACTTACAACAGGGACGGACACTGAAGCTTTCTTT CASSLTTGTDTEAFF
TRBJ2-7 TRBV15 . . TGTGCCACCAGCAGAGACCGGGCGGTAAGGGGGTCCTACGAGCAGTACTTC CATSRDRAVRGSYEQYF
TRBJ2-2 TRBV2 . . TGTGCCAGCAGTAGTCCCAGCGGCAGAGCGAACACCGGGGAGCTGTTTTTT CASSSPSGRANTGELFF
TRBJ1-1 TRBV6-5 . once TGTGCCGGCAGCCTCACAGGGTTGAACACTGAAGCTTTCTTT CAGSLTGLNTEAFF
TRBJ1-2 TRBV6-1 . . TGTGCCAGCAGTGACGGCACAGAGAACTATGGCTACACCTTC CASSDGTENYGYTF
TRBJ2-1 TRBV6-5 . few TGTGCCAGCAGTTACTTCGGGACAACTTACAATGAGCAGTTCTTC CASSYFGTTYNEQFF
TRBJ1-3 TRBV10-3 . . TGTGCCATCAGTGATGGAGCGTTGCGGGGAAACACCATATATTTT CAISDGALRGNTIYF
TRBJ2-7 TRBV28 . . TGTGCCAGCAGTTTAGGACATCCCCTCTCCTCCTACGAGCAGTACTTC CASSLGHPLSSYEQYF
TRBJ2-5 TRBV5-1 . once TGCGCCAGCAGTGACCGACTAGGGGGCGTGGAGACCCAGTACTTC CASSDRLGGVETQYF